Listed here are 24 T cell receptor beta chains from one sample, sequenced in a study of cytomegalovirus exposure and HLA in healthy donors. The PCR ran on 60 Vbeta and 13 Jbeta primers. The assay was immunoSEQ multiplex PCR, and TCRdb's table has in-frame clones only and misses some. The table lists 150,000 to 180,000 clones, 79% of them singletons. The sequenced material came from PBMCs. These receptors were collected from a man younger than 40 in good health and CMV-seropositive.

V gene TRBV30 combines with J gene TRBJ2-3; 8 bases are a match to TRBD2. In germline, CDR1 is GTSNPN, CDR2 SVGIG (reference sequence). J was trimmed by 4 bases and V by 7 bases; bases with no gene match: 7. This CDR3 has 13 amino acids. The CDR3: CAFAGGPPDTQYF. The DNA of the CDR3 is TGTGCCTTCGCGGGAGGCCCTCCAGATACGCAGTATTTT.

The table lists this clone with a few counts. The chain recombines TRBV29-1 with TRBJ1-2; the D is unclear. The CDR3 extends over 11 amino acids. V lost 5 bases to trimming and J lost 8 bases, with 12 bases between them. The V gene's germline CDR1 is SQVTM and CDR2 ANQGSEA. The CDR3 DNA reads TGCAGCGTTCAAACCTCCAGGGGCTACACCTTC. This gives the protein CSVQTSRGYTF.

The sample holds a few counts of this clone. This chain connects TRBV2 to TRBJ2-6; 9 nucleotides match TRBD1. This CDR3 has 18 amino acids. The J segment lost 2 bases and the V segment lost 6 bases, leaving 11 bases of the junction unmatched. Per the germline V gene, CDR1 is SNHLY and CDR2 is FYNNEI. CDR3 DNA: TGTGCCAGCAGAGAAACAGGGGGCGAGCTGGCTGGGGCCAACGTCCTGACTTTC. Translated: CASRETGGELAGANVLTF.

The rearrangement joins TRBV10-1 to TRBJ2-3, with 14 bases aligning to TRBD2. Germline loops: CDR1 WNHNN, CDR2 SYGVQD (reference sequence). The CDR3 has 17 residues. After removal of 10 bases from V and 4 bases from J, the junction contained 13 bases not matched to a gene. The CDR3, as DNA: TGCGCCACCGGCCCGGGACTAGCGGGAGTAGGGGCAGATACGCAGTATTTT. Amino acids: CATGPGLAGVGADTQYF.

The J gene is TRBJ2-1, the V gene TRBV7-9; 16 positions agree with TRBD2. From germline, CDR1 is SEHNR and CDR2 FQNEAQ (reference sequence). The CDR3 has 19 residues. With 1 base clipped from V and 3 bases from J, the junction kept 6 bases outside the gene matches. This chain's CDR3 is CASSLVGGLAGGVYNEQFF. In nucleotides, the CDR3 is TGTGCCAGCAGCTTAGTTGGGGGACTAGCGGGAGGGGTCTACAATGAGCAGTTCTTC.

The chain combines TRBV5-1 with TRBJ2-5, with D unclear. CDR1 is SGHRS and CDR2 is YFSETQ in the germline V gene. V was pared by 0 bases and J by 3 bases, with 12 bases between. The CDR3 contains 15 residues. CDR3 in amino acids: CASSLAPAVEETQYF. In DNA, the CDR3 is TGCGCCAGCAGCTTGGCCCCGGCGGTGGAAGAGACCCAGTACTTC.

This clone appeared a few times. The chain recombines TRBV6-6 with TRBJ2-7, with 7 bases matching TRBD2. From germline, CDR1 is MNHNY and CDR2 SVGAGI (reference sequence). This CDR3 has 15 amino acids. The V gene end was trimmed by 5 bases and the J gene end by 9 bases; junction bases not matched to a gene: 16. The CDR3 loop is CASSPRLVAGLRQYF. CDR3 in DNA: TGTGCCAGCAGTCCCCGGTTAGTAGCGGGCCTGCGGCAGTACTTC.

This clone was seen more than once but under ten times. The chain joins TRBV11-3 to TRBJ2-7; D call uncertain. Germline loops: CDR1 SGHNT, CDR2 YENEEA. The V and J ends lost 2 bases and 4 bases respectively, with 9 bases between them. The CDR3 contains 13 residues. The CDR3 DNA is TGTGCCAGCAGCTTACGTCGAGGATACGAGCAGTACTTC. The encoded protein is CASSLRRGYEQYF.

This chain's CDR3 is CAWTGGLNPSYEQYF. The CDR3 DNA is TGTGCCTGGACAGGGGGCCTTAATCCCTCCTACGAGCAGTACTTC. The chain links TRBV30 to TRBJ2-7; 8 bases are shared with TRBD1. From germline, CDR1 is GTSNPN and CDR2 SVGIG (reference sequence). J gave up 0 bases and V 4 bases, and 8 bases lay outside the gene matches. The CDR3 spans 15 residues.

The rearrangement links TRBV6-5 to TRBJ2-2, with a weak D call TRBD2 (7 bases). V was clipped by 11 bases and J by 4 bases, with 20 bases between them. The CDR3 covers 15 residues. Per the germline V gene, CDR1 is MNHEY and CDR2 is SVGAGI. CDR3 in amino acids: CAVGGGPSITGELFF. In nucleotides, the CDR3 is TGTGCCGTTGGGGGGGGGCCCAGCATCACCGGGGAGCTGTTTTTT.

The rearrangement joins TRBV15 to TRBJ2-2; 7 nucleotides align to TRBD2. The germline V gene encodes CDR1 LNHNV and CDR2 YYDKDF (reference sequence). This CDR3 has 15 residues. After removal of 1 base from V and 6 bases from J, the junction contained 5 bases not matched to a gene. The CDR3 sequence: CATSRVGTTSGELFF. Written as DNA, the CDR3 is TGTGCCACCAGCAGAGTTGGGACTACTTCCGGGGAGCTGTTTTTT. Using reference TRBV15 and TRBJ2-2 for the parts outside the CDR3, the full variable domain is DAMVIQNPRYQVTQFGKPVTLSCSQTLNHNVMYWYQQKSSQAPKLLFHYYDKDFNNEADTPDNFQSRRPNTSFCFLDIRSPGLGDTAMYLCATSRVGTTSGELFFGEGSRLTVL.

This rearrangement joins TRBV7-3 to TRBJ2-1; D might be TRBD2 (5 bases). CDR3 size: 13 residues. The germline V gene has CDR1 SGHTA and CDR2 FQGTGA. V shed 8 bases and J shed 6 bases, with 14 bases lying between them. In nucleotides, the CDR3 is TGTGCCAGCTCCCGGGAAGGGCCCAATGAGCAGTTCTTC. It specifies CASSREGPNEQFF.

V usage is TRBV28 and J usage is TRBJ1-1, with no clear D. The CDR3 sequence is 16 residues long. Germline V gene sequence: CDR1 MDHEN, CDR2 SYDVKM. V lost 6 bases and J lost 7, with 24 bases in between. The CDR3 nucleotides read TGTGCCAGCAGCCCTATAGGTTTCCAGGAGGATGGTGAAGCTTTCTTT. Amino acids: CASSPIGFQEDGEAFF.

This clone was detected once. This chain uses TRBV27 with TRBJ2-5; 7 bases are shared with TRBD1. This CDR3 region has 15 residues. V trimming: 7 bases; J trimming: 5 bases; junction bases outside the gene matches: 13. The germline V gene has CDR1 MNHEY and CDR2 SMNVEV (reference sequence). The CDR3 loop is CASNFLTGTSETQYF. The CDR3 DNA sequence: TGTGCCAGCAATTTCCTGACAGGGACCTCCGAGACCCAGTACTTC.

The CDR3 protein is CASRRLGARSTDTQYF. The CDR3 region has the DNA TGTGCCAGCCGTCGGTTAGGGGCCAGGAGCACAGATACGCAGTATTTT. This chain uses TRBV27 with TRBJ2-3; D is perhaps TRBD1 (5 bases). The CDR3 is made up of 16 amino acids. CDR1 and CDR2 (germline): MNHEY, SMNVEV (reference sequence). The ends were cut back, 8 bases at V and 0 bases at J, with 18 bases in the middle.

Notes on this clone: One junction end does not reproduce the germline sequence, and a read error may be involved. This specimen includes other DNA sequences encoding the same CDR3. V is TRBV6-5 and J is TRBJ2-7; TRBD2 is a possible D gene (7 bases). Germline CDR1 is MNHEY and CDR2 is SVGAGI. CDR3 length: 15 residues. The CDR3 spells CASSPEGGGNERQYF. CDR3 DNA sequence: TGCGCCAGCAGCCCCGAGGGGGGGGGAAACGAGAGGCAGTACTTC.

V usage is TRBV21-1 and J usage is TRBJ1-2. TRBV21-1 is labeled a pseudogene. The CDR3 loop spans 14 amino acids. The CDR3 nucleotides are TGTGCCAGCGGTAGCTGTTACATCGACTATGGCTACACCTTC. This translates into CASGSCYIDYGYTF.

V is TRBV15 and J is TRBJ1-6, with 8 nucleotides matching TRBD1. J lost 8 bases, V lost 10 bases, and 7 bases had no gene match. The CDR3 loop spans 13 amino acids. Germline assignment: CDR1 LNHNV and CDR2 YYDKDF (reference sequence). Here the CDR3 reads CASGSQGDSPLHF. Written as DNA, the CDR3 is TGTGCCAGCGGGTCACAGGGGGATTCACCCCTCCACTTT. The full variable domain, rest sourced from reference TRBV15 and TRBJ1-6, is DAMVIQNPRYQVTQFGKPVTLSCSQTLNHNVMYWYQQKSSQAPKLLFHYYDKDFNNEADTPDNFQSRRPNTSFCFLDIRSPGLGDTAMYLCASGSQGDSPLHFGNGTRLTVT.

This CDR3 reads CASSLSLDFTPSYEQYF. CDR3 bases: TGCGCCAGCAGCTTATCCTTGGACTTCACCCCCTCCTACGAGCAGTACTTC. The V and J genes are TRBV5-1 and TRBJ2-7, with TRBD2 as a possible D gene (5 bases). There are 17 residues in the CDR3. Trimming stripped 2 bases from V and 0 bases from J, with 18 bases between. Germline loops: CDR1 SGHRS, CDR2 YFSETQ.

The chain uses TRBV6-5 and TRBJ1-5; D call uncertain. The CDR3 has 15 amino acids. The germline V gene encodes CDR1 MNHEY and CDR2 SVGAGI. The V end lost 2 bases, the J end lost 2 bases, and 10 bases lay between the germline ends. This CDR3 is CASSYKSHGNQPQHF. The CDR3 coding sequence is TGTGCCAGCAGTTACAAGAGCCACGGCAATCAGCCCCAGCATTTT.

The CDR3 DNA follows: TGCGCCAGCAGCCAAGGTGTAGGGGCGGATGAGCAGTTCTTC. Translated, it gives CASSQGVGADEQFF. This chain connects TRBV4-3 to TRBJ2-1, with a weak D call TRBD1 (5 bases). V was shortened by 1 base and J by 8 bases, with 12 bases between the two germline ends. CDR1 LGHNA and CDR2 YSLEER come from the germline V gene. The CDR3 runs 14 residues.

CDR3 loop: CASSPETSGGSYEQYF. The CDR3 DNA sequence: TGTGCCAGCAGCCCCGAGACTAGCGGGGGATCGTACGAGCAGTACTTC. V and J are TRBV13 and TRBJ2-7; TRBD2 matches 12 bases. This CDR3 has 16 amino acids. The V and J ends lost 5 bases and 4 bases, in that order; junction bases with no gene match: 9. CDR1 and CDR2 (germline): PRHDT, FYEKMQ (reference sequence). The full variable domain, in which reference TRBV13 and TRBJ2-7 provide the parts outside the CDR3, is AAGVIQSPRHLIKEKRETATLKCYPIPRHDTVYWYQQGPGQDPQFLISFYEKMQSDKGSIPDRFSAQQFSDYHSELNMSSLELGDSALYFCASSPETSGGSYEQYFGPGTRLTVT.

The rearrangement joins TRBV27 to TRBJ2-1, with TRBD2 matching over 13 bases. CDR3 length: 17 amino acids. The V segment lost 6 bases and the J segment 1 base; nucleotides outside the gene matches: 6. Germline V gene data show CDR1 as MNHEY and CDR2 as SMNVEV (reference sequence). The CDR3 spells CASRSPTSGRSYNEQFF. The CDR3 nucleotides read TGTGCCAGCAGAAGCCCGACTAGCGGGAGGTCCTACAATGAGCAGTTCTTC.

CDR3 region: CASRPGQSYEQYF. The CDR3 nucleotides are TGTGCCAGCAGACCCGGACAGTCCTACGAGCAGTACTTC. The chain uses TRBV28 and TRBJ2-7, with a possible D match to TRBD1 (6 bases). Germline CDR1 MDHEN, CDR2 SYDVKM. This CDR3 contains 13 residues. The ends were cut back, 6 bases at V and 1 base at J, with 10 bases in the middle.